Listed below are T cell receptor beta chains from one sample, sequenced in a study of cytomegalovirus exposure and HLA in healthy donors. Produced via immunoSEQ multiplex PCR; TCRdb's table is partial and in-frame only. The sample carries approximately 80,000 clones, roughly 72% recorded once. The sequencing input was PBMCs. Receptor source: a young man in good health and CMV-seropositive. Both conserved end residues are part of each CDR3. Fields, in order: clone size, J gene, D gene, V gene, CDR3 protein, CDR3 DNA. A D gene is named only where the DNA matches it firmly. The size of a clone is reported for some rows only, either as once, few or many, or as a class for expanded clones.

size: -; J: TRBJ1-5; D: -; V: TRBV5-1; CDR3: CASSSDGMNQPQHF; DNA: TGCGCCAGCAGCTCGGACGGGATGAATCAGCCCCAGCATTTT
size: -; J: TRBJ2-2; D: -; V: TRBV9; CDR3: CASSVEPPRGGYTGELFF; DNA: TGTGCCAGCAGCGTAGAACCCCCGAGGGGGGGGTATACCGGGGAGCTGTTTTTT
size: -; J: TRBJ1-5; D: -; V: TRBV27; CDR3: CASTPGGGHQPQHF; DNA: TGTGCCAGCACTCCGGGAGGGGGACATCAGCCCCAGCATTTT
size: -; J: TRBJ2-7; D: -; V: TRBV27; CDR3: CASSSEGGALDEQYF; DNA: TGTGCCAGCAGTTCCGAGGGCGGGGCCCTAGACGAGCAGTACTTC
size: -; J: TRBJ1-3; D: -; V: TRBV9; CDR3: CASSVAAGNSGNTIYF; DNA: TGTGCCAGCAGCGTAGCAGCAGGGAACTCTGGAAACACCATATATTTT
size: -; J: TRBJ1-2; D: -; V: TRBV6-6; CDR3: CASSPRVGYTF; DNA: TGTGCCAGCAGTCCCCGGGTTGGCTACACCTTC
size: -; J: TRBJ1-1; D: -; V: TRBV5-6; CDR3: CASSLLAAEAFF; DNA: TGTGCCAGCAGCTTGCTGGCTGCTGAAGCTTTCTTT
size: medium-sized; J: TRBJ1-5; D: TRBD1; V: TRBV27; CDR3: CASSLSGGGGQPQHF; DNA: TGTGCCAGCAGTTTATCAGGGGGCGGAGGTCAGCCCCAGCATTTT
size: once; J: TRBJ2-5; D: -; V: TRBV19; CDR3: CASSLRTDQETQYF; DNA: TGTGCCAGTAGTTTAAGGACAGACCAAGAGACCCAGTACTTC
size: -; J: TRBJ1-2; D: TRBD1; V: TRBV5-1; CDR3: CASSFQDRLDGYTF; DNA: TGCGCCAGCAGCTTTCAGGACAGGCTGGATGGCTACACCTTC
size: -; J: TRBJ1-2; D: -; V: TRBV25-1; CDR3: CASSELRFYGYTF; DNA: TGTGCCAGCAGTGAACTTCGGTTCTATGGCTACACCTTC
size: -; J: TRBJ2-5; D: -; V: TRBV5-1; CDR3: CASSTTPQGTGAQETQYF; DNA: TGCGCCAGCAGCACCACGCCTCAAGGTACAGGAGCCCAAGAGACCCAGTACTTC
size: -; J: TRBJ2-1; D: TRBD2; V: TRBV11-2; CDR3: CASTLRAGVLNEQFF; DNA: TGTGCCAGCACCCTTAGGGCGGGAGTACTCAATGAGCAGTTCTTC
size: few; J: TRBJ2-3; D: -; V: TRBV29-1; CDR3: CSVKTSTDTQYF; DNA: TGCAGCGTTAAGACTAGCACAGATACGCAGTATTTT
size: -; J: TRBJ1-3; D: -; V: TRBV6-1; CDR3: CASRTGGNSGNTIYF; DNA: TGTGCCAGCAGGACGGGGGGGAACTCTGGAAACACCATATATTTT
size: few; J: TRBJ2-3; D: -; V: TRBV5-1; CDR3: CASSVNPSVSTDTQYF; DNA: TGCGCCAGCAGCGTCAATCCAAGCGTAAGCACAGATACGCAGTATTTT
size: -; J: TRBJ2-1; D: -; V: TRBV27; CDR3: CASSSSSYNEQFF; DNA: TGTGCCAGCAGCTCTAGCTCCTACAATGAGCAGTTCTTC
size: -; J: TRBJ1-2; D: TRBD1; V: TRBV6-1; CDR3: CASTGQGLWGYTF; DNA: TGTGCCAGCACGGGACAGGGCCTGTGGGGCTACACCTTC
size: -; J: TRBJ2-1; D: TRBD2; V: TRBV19; CDR3: CASKQTNGGNNEQFF; DNA: TGTGCCAGTAAACAAACTAACGGGGGGAACAATGAGCAGTTCTTC
size: few; J: TRBJ1-6; D: -; V: TRBV23-1; CDR3: CASSRNWRPLHF; DNA: TGCGCCAGCAGTCGAAATTGGAGGCCCCTCCACTTT
size: -; J: TRBJ2-3; D: TRBD1; V: TRBV9; CDR3: CASSVGAGGRDTQYF; DNA: TGTGCCAGCAGCGTAGGTGCAGGGGGCCGAGATACGCAGTATTTT
size: -; J: TRBJ2-7; D: TRBD1; V: TRBV9; CDR3: CASGQGSGNEQYF; DNA: TGTGCCAGCGGACAGGGCTCGGGGAACGAGCAGTACTTC
size: -; J: TRBJ1-5; D: -; V: TRBV6-1; CDR3: CASSESAGGHSNQPQHF; DNA: TGTGCCAGCAGTGAAAGTGCGGGGGGCCATAGCAATCAGCCCCAGCATTTT
size: -; J: TRBJ2-5; D: -; V: TRBV6-6; CDR3: CASTTPTGEETQYF; DNA: TGTGCCAGCACAACCCCCACGGGGGAAGAGACCCAGTACTTC
size: -; J: TRBJ1-3; D: TRBD1; V: TRBV28; CDR3: CASSSLGQGAGNTIYF; DNA: TGTGCCAGCAGTTCCCTAGGACAGGGGGCGGGAAACACCATATATTTT
size: once; J: TRBJ2-7; D: -; V: TRBV28; CDR3: CASSLSAYEQYF; DNA: TGTGCCAGCAGTTTGAGCGCCTACGAGCAGTACTTC
size: -; J: TRBJ2-2; D: -; V: TRBV5-8; CDR3: CASSQSGEITGELFF; DNA: TGTGCCAGCAGCCAATCGGGAGAGATCACCGGGGAGCTGTTTTTT
size: -; J: TRBJ1-5; D: -; V: TRBV6-6; CDR3: CASSQGGQPQHF; DNA: TGTGCCAGCAGCCAGGGAGGGCAGCCCCAGCATTTT
size: -; J: TRBJ2-5; D: -; V: TRBV5-4; CDR3: CASSLEGSRGETQYF; DNA: TGTGCCAGCAGCTTGGAAGGGAGCAGGGGAGAGACCCAGTACTTC
size: -; J: TRBJ2-3; D: TRBD1; V: TRBV7-2; CDR3: CASSWGTGGTDTQYF; DNA: TGTGCCAGCAGCTGGGGGACAGGGGGCACAGATACGCAGTATTTT
size: -; J: TRBJ2-5; D: TRBD2; V: TRBV7-9; CDR3: CASSLGLAGVIRETQYF; DNA: TGTGCCAGCAGCCTGGGACTAGCGGGGGTCATTCGAGAGACCCAGTACTTC
size: -; J: TRBJ1-2; D: -; V: TRBV28; CDR3: CASRGPEANYGYTF; DNA: TGTGCCAGCAGGGGGCCTGAAGCTAACTATGGCTACACCTTC
size: -; J: TRBJ1-1; D: -; V: TRBV27; CDR3: CASSLGGRGNTEAFF; DNA: TGTGCCAGCTCGTTGGGGGGGAGGGGGAACACTGAAGCTTTCTTT
size: -; J: TRBJ2-1; D: TRBD1; V: TRBV5-1; CDR3: CASSSTGRNEQFF; DNA: TGCGCCAGCAGCTCGACAGGGCGTAATGAGCAGTTCTTC
size: -; J: TRBJ2-1; D: TRBD2; V: TRBV29-1; CDR3: CSVDPGTSPYNEQFF; DNA: TGCAGCGTTGACCCCGGGACTAGCCCCTACAATGAGCAGTTCTTC
size: -; J: TRBJ2-3; D: -; V: TRBV30; CDR3: CAWSKGGRADTQYF; DNA: TGTGCCTGGAGTAAGGGGGGGCGCGCAGATACGCAGTATTTT
size: few; J: TRBJ1-1; D: -; V: TRBV18; CDR3: CASSPMGGSGNTEAFF; DNA: TGTGCCAGCTCACCAATGGGAGGCAGTGGGAACACTGAAGCTTTCTTT
size: -; J: TRBJ2-7; D: TRBD2; V: TRBV19; CDR3: CASSKLFGTSGSYEQYF; DNA: TGTGCCAGTAGTAAGTTGTTCGGGACTAGCGGGAGCTACGAGCAGTACTTC
size: -; J: TRBJ2-1; D: TRBD1; V: TRBV10-1; CDR3: CASAGDRVYEQFF; DNA: TGCGCCAGCGCGGGGGACAGGGTTTATGAGCAGTTCTTC
size: -; J: TRBJ2-7; D: -; V: TRBV5-6; CDR3: CASTMGIISEQYF; DNA: TGTGCCAGCACCATGGGCATAATATCCGAGCAGTACTTC
size: -; J: TRBJ2-7; D: -; V: TRBV7-6; CDR3: CASSLGTGRYEQYF; DNA: TGTGCCAGCAGCTTAGGAACAGGCCGGTACGAGCAGTACTTC
size: few; J: TRBJ2-5; D: -; V: TRBV5-4; CDR3: CASSLDPGSATQYF; DNA: TGTGCCAGCAGCTTGGATCCGGGGAGCGCGACCCAGTACTTC
size: -; J: TRBJ1-1; D: -; V: TRBV18; CDR3: CASSPMQDLNTEAFF; DNA: TGTGCCAGCTCACCGATGCAGGATCTCAACACTGAAGCTTTCTTT
size: few; J: TRBJ1-6; D: -; V: TRBV6-1; CDR3: CASSEAPGMLGSPLNF; DNA: TGTGCCAGCAGTGAAGCGCCAGGGATGTTAGGTTCACCCCTCAACTTT
size: few; J: TRBJ2-5; D: TRBD1; V: TRBV5-1; CDR3: CASSSTGQGERETQYF; DNA: TGCGCCAGCAGCTCCACGGGACAGGGGGAACGGGAGACCCAGTACTTC
size: -; J: TRBJ2-7; D: TRBD2; V: TRBV27; CDR3: CASKEGGAGGGEQYF; DNA: TGTGCCAGCAAAGAAGGAGGAGCGGGAGGAGGCGAGCAGTACTTC
size: -; J: TRBJ2-3; D: -; V: TRBV10-3; CDR3: CAISGGTDTQYF; DNA: TGTGCCATCAGCGGGGGCACAGATACGCAGTATTTT
size: -; J: TRBJ1-5; D: TRBD1; V: TRBV2; CDR3: CASSEPGTGEQQPQHF; DNA: TGTGCCAGCAGTGAGCCGGGGACAGGTGAGCAACAGCCCCAGCATTTT
size: -; J: TRBJ1-5; D: TRBD1; V: TRBV10-2; CDR3: CASSEGQGSNQPQHF; DNA: TGCGCCAGCAGTGAAGGACAGGGGAGCAATCAGCCCCAGCATTTT
size: -; J: TRBJ1-2; D: TRBD1; V: TRBV29-1; CDR3: CSVGDRGAGGYTF; DNA: TGCAGCGTTGGGGACAGGGGTGCGGGTGGCTACACCTTC
size: -; J: TRBJ1-1; D: -; V: TRBV19; CDR3: CASSLPTGGRDTEAFF; DNA: TGTGCCAGTAGTCTCCCAACGGGGGGAAGGGACACTGAAGCTTTCTTT
size: -; J: TRBJ2-7; D: -; V: TRBV7-9; CDR3: CASSLGINENEQYF; DNA: TGTGCCAGCAGTTTAGGCATCAACGAGAACGAGCAGTACTTC
size: -; J: TRBJ2-3; D: -; V: TRBV11-2; CDR3: CASSLGRGTDTQYF; DNA: TGTGCCAGCAGCTTGGGCAGGGGCACAGATACGCAGTATTTT
size: once; J: TRBJ1-2; D: -; V: TRBV18; CDR3: CASLPQEDAGFAF; DNA: TGTGCCAGCTTGCCGCAGGAGGACGCGGGGTTTGCCTTC
size: few; J: TRBJ1-5; D: -; V: TRBV7-9; CDR3: CASSFGRVGNQPQHF; DNA: TGTGCCAGCAGCTTTGGCAGGGTTGGCAATCAGCCCCAGCATTTT
size: few; J: TRBJ2-2; D: -; V: TRBV2; CDR3: CASSPTGAGLNTGELFF; DNA: TGTGCCAGCAGCCCTACAGGCGCCGGCTTAAACACCGGGGAGCTGTTTTTT
size: -; J: TRBJ1-1; D: TRBD1; V: TRBV14; CDR3: CASSQTGTGIREAFF; DNA: TGTGCCAGCAGCCAAACCGGGACAGGTATCAGGGAAGCTTTCTTT
size: -; J: TRBJ1-2; D: -; V: TRBV5-1; CDR3: CASSFRLTGTPATF; DNA: TGCGCCAGCAGCTTTAGGCTGACGGGGACACCTGCCACCTTC
size: -; J: TRBJ1-1; D: TRBD1; V: TRBV5-1; CDR3: CASSWTGGKGTEAFF; DNA: TGCGCCAGCAGCTGGACAGGGGGCAAGGGCACTGAAGCTTTCTTT
size: -; J: TRBJ2-7; D: -; V: TRBV2; CDR3: CASSDLKGPYEQYF; DNA: TGTGCCAGCAGTGACTTAAAGGGGCCCTACGAGCAGTACTTC